The 29 T cell receptor beta chains presented below share a single source sample, sequenced in a study of T cell repertoires in cytomegalovirus infection. No cognate antigen is known for these TCRs. TCRdb redid the calling of the reads with MiXCR, one entry per CDR3 protein. The profile shows around 800,000 distinct CDR3 sequences, about 33% of them singletons. The sequences come from cultured CD8+ T cells from PBMCs, collected from culture after CMV antigen stimulation. Receptors originate from a human donor in good health (CMV status not recorded). Some clones in this sample may be carry-over from other donors' samples.

The chain combines TRBV6-1 with TRBJ1-6; 7 nucleotides line up with TRBD1. The CDR3 runs 16 residues. From germline, CDR1 is MNHNS and CDR2 SASEGT. J gave up 5 bases and V 6 bases, and 10 bases lay outside the gene matches. CDR3 DNA: TGTGCCAGCAGCGTCGACAGGGACCCCAATAATTCACCCCTCCACTTT. The encoded protein is CASSVDRDPNNSPLHF.

This sequence joins TRBV2 and TRBJ2-4; tentative D call: TRBD1 (7 bases). Per the germline V gene, CDR1 is SNHLY and CDR2 is FYNNEI. The CDR3 consists of 15 residues. With 8 bases removed from V and 1 base from J, the gap between germline ends came to 15 bases. CDR3 in amino acids: CASAGGRSAKNIQYF. The CDR3, as DNA: TGTGCCAGCGCAGGGGGGAGGTCGGCCAAAAACATTCAGTACTTC.

This clonotype has just a few counts. This sequence joins TRBV9 and TRBJ2-7, with TRBD1 matching over 8 bases. The CDR3 is made up of 13 amino acids. Losses at the gene ends were 2 bases for V and 6 bases for J; bases not matched to a gene: 4. The V gene's germline CDR1 is SGDLS and CDR2 YYNGEE. CDR3 sequence: CASSVGQVGEQYF. DNA of the CDR3: TGTGCCAGCAGCGTGGGACAGGTCGGCGAGCAGTACTTC.

This clonotype was seen only a few times. V and J are TRBV12-3 or TRBV12-4 and TRBJ2-1; no reliable D call. Trimming pared 6 bases from V and 4 bases from J, leaving 19 bases between. This CDR3 is built from 16 residues. Written as DNA, the CDR3 is TGTGCCAGCAGCTCCCATGGCGGAATCCTATACAATGAGCAGTTCTTC. Translating it yields CASSSHGGILYNEQFF.

This clonotype has a handful of counts. The chain recombines TRBV6-5 with TRBJ1-1; perhaps TRBD1 as D (6 bases). CDR3 length: 14 residues. V gave up 2 bases and J gave up 4 bases, with 11 bases separating them. Germline values: CDR1 MNHEY, CDR2 SVGAGI. The CDR3 spells CASSYRDIVTEAFF. CDR3 DNA: TGTGCCAGCAGTTACCGGGACATTGTCACTGAAGCTTTCTTT.

This chain links TRBV6-2 or TRBV6-3 with TRBJ1-1, with a weak D call TRBD1 (6 bases). Germline values: CDR1 MNHEY, CDR2 SVGEGT. This CDR3 is 14 amino acids long. Trimming cost V 0 bases and J 6 bases, with 11 bases left between them. The CDR3 loop is CASSYSRGAAEAFF. The CDR3 coding sequence is TGTGCCAGCAGTTACTCGAGGGGGGCGGCTGAAGCTTTCTTT.

This clonotype was picked up many times. The rearrangement links TRBV4-3 to TRBJ1-1; D not certain. Germline CDR1 reads LGHNA; CDR2 reads YSLEER. Between the trimmed V and J ends, which lost 3 bases and 1 base, there was a span of 12 bases. The CDR3 covers 15 residues. The CDR3 coding sequence is TGCGCCAGCAGCCACAAGATTCGAGGGAACACTGAAGCTTTCTTT. Its translation: CASSHKIRGNTEAFF.

V is TRBV7-3 and J is TRBJ1-5; the match to TRBD1 covers 10 bases. Germline V gene lookup returns CDR1 SGHTA and CDR2 FQGTGA. V dropped 5 bases and J dropped 4; count of bases not matched to a gene: 8. CDR3 length: 16 residues. The CDR3 nucleotides read TGTGCCAGCAGCGGCCCGACAGGGGGCCGAAATCAGCCCCAGCATTTT. Protein sequence: CASSGPTGGRNQPQHF.

The V call is TRBV14, the J call TRBJ2-2; either TRBD1 or TRBD2 may fit D (5 bases each). The CDR3 is 18 amino acids. Germline V gene lookup returns CDR1 SGHDN and CDR2 FVKESK. Trimming shortened V by 0 bases and J by 3 bases, and 17 bases separated the two germline ends. CDR3 DNA: TGTGCCAGCAGCCAAGAGTCTTCCGGGGACGGGTACACCGGGGAGCTGTTTTTT. This codes for CASSQESSGDGYTGELFF.

A remark on this clonotype: Possible read error: a much larger clone is one base away. The gene calls are TRBV7-2 and TRBJ2-3; 11 nucleotides match TRBD2. The CDR3 consists of 16 residues. Germline CDR1 SGHTA, CDR2 FQGNSA. V lost 5 bases, J lost 4 bases, and 8 bases stayed unmatched. The CDR3 DNA reads TGTGCCAGCAGCCGATTACTAGCGGGGGTGTCAGATACGCAGTATTTT. It translates to CASSRLLAGVSDTQYF.

This clonotype was picked up a small number of times. The V call is TRBV19, the J call TRBJ1-1; a weak D match, TRBD1 (5 bases). The V gene lost 6 bases and the J gene lost 3 bases, with 17 bases spanning the gap. The germline V gene has CDR1 LNHDA and CDR2 SQIVND (reference sequence). The CDR3 covers 15 residues. The CDR3 nucleotides read TGTGCCAGTAGACTCGGGGCAGAATTATACACTGAAGCTTTCTTT. Translated: CASRLGAELYTEAFF.

J is TRBJ2-2 and V is TRBV10-3, with D possibly being TRBD1 (7 bases). Trimming pared 6 bases from V and 7 bases from J, leaving 12 bases between. The CDR3 sequence is 13 residues long. Germline loops: CDR1 ENHRY, CDR2 SYGVKD. For the CDR3, the DNA is TGTGCCATCAGCAGGGGGGACGGCGGGGAGCTGTTTTTT. Translation gives CAISRGDGGELFF.

This clonotype was detected ten times or more. The chain uses TRBV7-9 and TRBJ1-1; 10 bases line up with TRBD1. The ends lost 5 bases at V and 7 bases at J; junction bases unmatched: 4. This CDR3 contains 13 residues. Germline V gene lookup returns CDR1 SEHNR and CDR2 FQNEAQ (reference sequence). The chain's CDR3 is CASSTTGGDEAFF. CDR3 bases: TGTGCCAGCAGCACGACAGGGGGCGATGAAGCTTTCTTT.

Many counts were recorded for this clonotype. The gene calls are TRBV19 and TRBJ1-1; 9 nucleotides line up with TRBD1. Germline loops: CDR1 LNHDA, CDR2 SQIVND (reference sequence). V dropped 9 bases and J dropped 2; count of bases not matched to a gene: 7. The CDR3 sequence is 14 residues long. CDR3 sequence reads: CASSWTGENTEAFF. The DNA of the CDR3 is TGTGCCAGCAGCTGGACAGGGGAAAACACTGAAGCTTTCTTT.

This clonotype was found many times. The chain couples TRBV6-1 to TRBJ2-7, with D possibly TRBD1 on 5 matching bases. Per the germline V gene, CDR1 is MNHNS and CDR2 is SASEGT. This CDR3 region has 16 residues. Trimming took 1 base from V and 1 from J, leaving 14 bases between them. This CDR3 reads CASSEVETAPSYEQYF. The CDR3 bases are TGTGCCAGCAGTGAAGTAGAGACAGCACCTTCCTACGAGCAGTACTTC.

This clonotype was recorded a few times. V is TRBV3-1 and J is TRBJ2-2; D gene unclear. The CDR3 runs to 17 residues. V was shortened by 4 bases and J by 3 bases, with 18 bases between the two germline ends. The germline gives CDR1 LGHDT, CDR2 YNNKEL (reference sequence). CDR3 bases: TGTGCCAGCAGCCGCCCCAAGTTGGGCCGAGACACCGGGGAGCTGTTTTTT. Its protein product is CASSRPKLGRDTGELFF.

This clonotype turned up a few times. The J gene is TRBJ1-6, the V gene TRBV6-1; tentative D call: TRBD1 (6 bases). This CDR3 has 16 amino acids. Between the trimmed V and J ends, which lost 3 bases and 10 bases, there was a span of 19 bases. CDR1 and CDR2 from the germline V gene are MNHNS and SASEGT. The CDR3 protein is CASSDTDRRFNSPLHF. The CDR3 bases are TGTGCCAGCAGTGACACAGACAGGAGGTTTAACTCACCCCTCCACTTT.

This chain connects TRBV10-3 to TRBJ2-3; 8 positions match TRBD1. Losses at the gene ends were 8 bases for V and 0 bases for J; bases not matched to a gene: 16. This CDR3 has 18 residues. Looked up from germline, CDR1 is ENHRY and CDR2 is SYGVKD. In nucleotides, the CDR3 is TGTGCCATCCGGACAGGGTCGGGTACCCCATTTAGCACAGATACGCAGTATTTT. This translates into CAIRTGSGTPFSTDTQYF.

The V and J genes are TRBV19 and TRBJ2-1, with 8 bases fitting TRBD2. The CDR3 sequence is 16 residues long. CDR1 and CDR2 (germline): LNHDA, SQIVND (reference sequence). J gave up 8 bases and V 5 bases, and 14 bases lay outside the gene matches. The CDR3 region has the DNA TGTGCCAGTAGTGCCCCGGGGGGGACGGCGTCGGATGAGCAGTTCTTC. It is translated as CASSAPGGTASDEQFF.

This clonotype has more than one count but fewer than ten. The rearrangement links TRBV27 to TRBJ1-2, with 7 positions matching TRBD1. Losses at the gene ends were 10 bases for V and 4 bases for J; bases not matched to a gene: 9. The CDR3 loop spans 13 amino acids. Germline V gene data show CDR1 as MNHEY and CDR2 as SMNVEV (reference sequence). In nucleotides, the CDR3 is TGTGCCACCTCGACAGGGACCTTCTATGGCTACACCTTC. It is translated as CATSTGTFYGYTF.

This rearrangement joins TRBV29-1 to TRBJ1-3; no firm D call. Trimming pared 0 bases from V and 2 bases from J, leaving 8 bases between. Germline lookup yields CDR1 SQVTM and CDR2 ANQGSEA. The CDR3 length is 14 residues. The CDR3 region has the DNA TGCAGCGTTGAAGATCCCTTCACTGGAAACACCATATATTTT. It translates to CSVEDPFTGNTIYF.

The chain carries TRBV4-3 and TRBJ1-2; possibly TRBD1 for D (6 bases). Between the trimmed V and J ends, which lost 1 base and 6 bases, there was a span of 18 bases. Germline V CDR1 and CDR2: LGHNA, YSLEER. There are 16 residues in the CDR3. The CDR3 loop reads CASSQVVIFRGDGYTF. DNA of the CDR3: TGCGCCAGCAGCCAAGTTGTTATTTTTAGGGGGGATGGCTACACCTTC.

This clonotype was counted between two and nine times. This chain links TRBV15 with TRBJ2-5, with a tentative D call TRBD1 (6 bases). Trimming cost V 2 bases and J 7 bases, with 20 bases left between them. CDR3 length: 16 amino acids. CDR1 and CDR2 from the germline V gene are LNHNV and YYDKDF (reference sequence). This chain's CDR3 is CATSRPTTGILGTQYF. The DNA for the CDR3 is TGTGCCACCAGCAGACCAACCACAGGGATCCTCGGGACCCAGTACTTC.

The chain recombines TRBV12-3 or TRBV12-4 with TRBJ2-2; no reliable D call. CDR3 length equals 13 residues. V lost 1 base and J 7 bases, leaving 7 bases between the germline ends. The CDR3 protein is CASSLGAIGELFF. Written as DNA, the CDR3 is TGTGCCAGCAGTTTAGGGGCAATCGGGGAGCTGTTTTTT.

For the CDR3, the DNA is TGTGCCAGCAGCCAAACAGGACCTCCTAACTATGGCTACACCTTC. This encodes CASSQTGPPNYGYTF. The chain links TRBV7-2 to TRBJ1-2; the D gene is possibly TRBD1 (5 bases). In germline, CDR1 is SGHTA, CDR2 FQGNSA. The CDR3 extends over 15 amino acids. Trimming took 5 bases from V and 0 from J, leaving 13 bases between them. Filled out from reference TRBV7-2 and TRBJ1-2, the complete variable domain reads GAGVSQSPSNKVTEKGKDVELRCDPISGHTALYWYRQSLGQGLEFLIYFQGNSAPDKSGLPSDRFSAERTGGSVSTLTIQRTQQEDSAVYLCASSQTGPPNYGYTFGSGTRLTVV.

This clonotype was counted many times. The chain carries TRBV7-8 and TRBJ2-5; D possibly corresponds to TRBD2 (6 bases). Germline V lookup: CDR1 SGHVS, CDR2 FQNEAQ. This CDR3 is built from 19 residues. Trimming shortened V by 1 base and J by 0 bases, and 21 bases separated the two germline ends. This CDR3 reads CASSLGKTVSGVYQETQYF. In DNA form, the CDR3 reads TGTGCCAGCAGCTTAGGGAAAACGGTTAGCGGAGTGTACCAAGAGACCCAGTACTTC.

This clonotype has only a few counts. The rearrangement links TRBV7-9 to TRBJ2-5; 8 bases line up with TRBD2. This CDR3 contains 14 residues. In germline, CDR1 is SEHNR, CDR2 FQNEAQ (reference sequence). Trimming took 5 bases from V and 3 from J; bases not matched to a gene: 5. CDR3: CASSIGGAKETQYF. CDR3 DNA: TGTGCCAGCAGCATCGGGGGGGCGAAAGAGACCCAGTACTTC.

This clonotype was seen once. J is TRBJ2-3 and V is TRBV9, with a possible D match to TRBD2 (6 bases). This CDR3 has 18 residues. Germline CDR1 SGDLS, CDR2 YYNGEE. V was pared by 3 bases and J by 0 bases, with 20 bases between. The CDR3 DNA follows: TGTGCCAGCAGCGACAACCCAATTGAGACTAGGAGCACAGATACGCAGTATTTT. As protein: CASSDNPIETRSTDTQYF.

In its sample, this clonotype was seen once. This sequence joins TRBV7-6 and TRBJ1-1, with TRBD1 matching over 8 bases. In germline, CDR1 is SGHVS, CDR2 FNYEAQ. CDR3 length: 12 amino acids. After removal of 4 bases from V and 9 bases from J, the junction contained 4 bases not matched to a gene. CDR3 protein: CASSYGQGQAFF. The DNA of the CDR3 is TGTGCCAGCAGCTACGGACAGGGACAAGCTTTCTTT.